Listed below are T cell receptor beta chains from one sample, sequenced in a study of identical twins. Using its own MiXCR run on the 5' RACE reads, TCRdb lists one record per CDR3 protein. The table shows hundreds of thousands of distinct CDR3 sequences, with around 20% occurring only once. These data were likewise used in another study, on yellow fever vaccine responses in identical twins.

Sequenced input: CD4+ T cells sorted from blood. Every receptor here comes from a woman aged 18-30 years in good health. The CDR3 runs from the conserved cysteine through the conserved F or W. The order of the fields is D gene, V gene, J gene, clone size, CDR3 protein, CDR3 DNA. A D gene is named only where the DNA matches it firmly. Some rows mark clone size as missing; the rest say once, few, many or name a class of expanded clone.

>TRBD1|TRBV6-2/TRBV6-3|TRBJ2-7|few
CATYPGQTWSYEQYF
TGTGCCACCTATCCGGGACAGACTTGGAGCTACGAGCAGTACTTC
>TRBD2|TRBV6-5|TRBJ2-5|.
CASSYSREGSQETQYF
TGTGCCAGCAGTTACTCACGGGAGGGGAGTCAAGAGACCCAGTACTTC
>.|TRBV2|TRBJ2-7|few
CASRGFTGEQYF
TGTGCCAGCAGGGGATTCACGGGGGAGCAGTACTTC
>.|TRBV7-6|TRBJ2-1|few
CASSLAKISNEQFF
TGTGCCAGCAGCTTAGCCAAGATTTCCAATGAGCAGTTCTTC
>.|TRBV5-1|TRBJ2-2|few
CASSLGPGQGGELFF
TGCGCCAGCAGCTTGGGACCGGGCCAAGGCGGGGAGCTGTTTTTT
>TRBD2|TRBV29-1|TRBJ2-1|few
CSVQILWVAGVSNEQFF
TGCAGCGTACAAATATTGTGGGTAGCGGGAGTATCTAATGAGCAGTTCTTC
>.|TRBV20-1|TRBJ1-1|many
CSAPSGRSLEAFF
TGCAGTGCACCGTCGGGACGGAGCCTTGAAGCTTTCTTT
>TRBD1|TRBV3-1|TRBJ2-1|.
CASSRTGENNEQFF
TGTGCCAGCAGCCGGACAGGTGAGAACAATGAGCAGTTCTTC
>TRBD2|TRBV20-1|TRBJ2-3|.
CSATLAGTTDTQYF
TGCAGTGCAACCTTAGCGGGGACCACAGATACGCAGTATTTT
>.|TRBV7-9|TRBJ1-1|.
CASSLGLYSGTEAFF
TGTGCCAGCAGCTTAGGGCTTTATTCGGGGACTGAAGCTTTCTTT
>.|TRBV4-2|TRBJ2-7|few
CASSQDTTVSYEQYF
TGTGCCAGCAGCCAAGATACGACGGTCTCCTACGAGCAGTACTTC
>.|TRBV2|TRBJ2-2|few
CASSEWWGDRVDTGELFF
TGTGCCAGCAGTGAATGGTGGGGGGATCGGGTAGACACCGGGGAGCTGTTTTTT
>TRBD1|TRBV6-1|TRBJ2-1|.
CASRAQGLTNEQFF
TGTGCCAGCAGAGCACAGGGGTTGACCAATGAGCAGTTCTTC
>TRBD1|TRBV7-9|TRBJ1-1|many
CASSPGQGARDTEAFF
TGTGCCAGCAGCCCGGGACAGGGGGCGCGGGACACTGAAGCTTTCTTT
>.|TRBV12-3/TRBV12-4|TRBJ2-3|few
CASSLGPSAGTQYF
TGTGCCAGCAGTTTAGGGCCCTCCGCTGGTACGCAGTATTTT
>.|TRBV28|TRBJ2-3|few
CASSQNPWAQYF
TGTGCCAGCAGTCAAAATCCCTGGGCGCAGTATTTT
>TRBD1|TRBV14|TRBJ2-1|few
CASSQGRSRDRGGEQFF
TGTGCCAGCAGCCAAGGAAGGAGCCGGGACAGGGGAGGTGAGCAGTTCTTC